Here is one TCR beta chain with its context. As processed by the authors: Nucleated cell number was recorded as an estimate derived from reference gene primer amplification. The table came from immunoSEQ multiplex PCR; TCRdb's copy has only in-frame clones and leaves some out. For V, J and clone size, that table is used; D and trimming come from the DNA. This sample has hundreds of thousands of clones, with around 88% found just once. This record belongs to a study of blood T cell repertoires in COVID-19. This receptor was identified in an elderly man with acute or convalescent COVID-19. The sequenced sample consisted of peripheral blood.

CDR3 amino acids: CASSLPGFSYNEQFF. CDR3 bases: TGTGCCAGCAGCCTACCAGGATTTTCCTACAATGAGCAGTTCTTC. The chain is built from TRBV14 and TRBJ2-1; D is unresolved. Germline CDR1 is SGHDN and CDR2 is FVKESK. CDR3 length: 15 amino acids. V gave up 4 bases and J gave up 1 base, with 11 bases separating them. Full variable domain (missing parts from reference TRBV14 and TRBJ2-1): EAGVTQFPSHSVIEKGQTVTLRCDPISGHDNLYWYRRVMGKEIKFLLHFVKESKQDESGMPNNRFLAERTGGTYSTLKVQPAELEDSGVYFCASSLPGFSYNEQFFGPGTRLTVL.